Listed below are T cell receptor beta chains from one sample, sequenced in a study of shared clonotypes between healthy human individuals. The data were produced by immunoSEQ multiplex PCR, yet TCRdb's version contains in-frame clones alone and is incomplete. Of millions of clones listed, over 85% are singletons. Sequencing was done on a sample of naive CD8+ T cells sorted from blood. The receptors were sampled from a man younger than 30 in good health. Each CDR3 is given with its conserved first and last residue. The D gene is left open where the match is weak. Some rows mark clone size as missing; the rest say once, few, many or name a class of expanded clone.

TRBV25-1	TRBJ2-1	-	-	TGTGCCAGCAGTGCCTGGGATGAGCAGTTCTTC	CASSAWDEQFF
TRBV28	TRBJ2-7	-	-	TGTGCCAGCAGTGGGGTAGGCAGGGATTACGAGCAGTACTTC	CASSGVGRDYEQYF
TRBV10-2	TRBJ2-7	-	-	TGCGCCAGCAGTGAGTCGGTCGTAACGTACTACGAGCAGTACTTC	CASSESVVTYYEQYF
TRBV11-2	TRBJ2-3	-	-	TGTGCCAGCAGCTTGGGGGGCACAGATACGCAGTATTTT	CASSLGGTDTQYF
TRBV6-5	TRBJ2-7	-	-	TGTGCCAGCGGTGCAGGGGGGGAGGGCCTCTACGAGCAGTACTTC	CASGAGGEGLYEQYF
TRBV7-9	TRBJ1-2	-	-	TGTGCCAGCAGCTTAGGGGATACTTCTACCGGCTACACCTTC	CASSLGDTSTGYTF
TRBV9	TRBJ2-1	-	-	TGTGCCAGCAGCGGCTTCGATGGGCCGAGTGAGCAGTTCTTC	CASSGFDGPSEQFF
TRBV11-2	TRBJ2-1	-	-	TGTGCCAGCAGTACTACACAAGTGGTCGGTGAGCAGTTCTTC	CASSTTQVVGEQFF
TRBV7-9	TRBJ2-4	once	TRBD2	TGTGCCAGCAGCTTACACGGGGGGAACATTCAGTACTTC	CASSLHGGNIQYF
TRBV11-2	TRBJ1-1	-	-	TGTGCCAGCAGCTTAGTTCAGGTAGAAGCTTTCTTT	CASSLVQVEAFF
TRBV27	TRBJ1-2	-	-	TGTGCCAGCAGTTTAATGTCAGGGGACGGCTACACCTTC	CASSLMSGDGYTF
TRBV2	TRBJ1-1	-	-	TGTGCCAGCAGCGACTTCAGGGCGAACACTGAAGCTTTCTTT	CASSDFRANTEAFF
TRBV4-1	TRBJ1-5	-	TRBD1	TGCGCCAGCAGCCAGGTTTTTACAGGGGTTCATCAGCCCCAGCATTTT	CASSQVFTGVHQPQHF
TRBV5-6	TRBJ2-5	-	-	TGTGCCAGCAGCGGGGCCGAGACCCAGTACTTC	CASSGAETQYF
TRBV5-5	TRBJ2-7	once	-	TGTGCCAGCAGCTTGCCCCCCTACTACGAGCAGTACTTC	CASSLPPYYEQYF
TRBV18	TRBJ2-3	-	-	TGTGCCAGCTCCCCTCAGTACGGGGGGCAAAGCACAGATACGCAGTATTTT	CASSPQYGGQSTDTQYF